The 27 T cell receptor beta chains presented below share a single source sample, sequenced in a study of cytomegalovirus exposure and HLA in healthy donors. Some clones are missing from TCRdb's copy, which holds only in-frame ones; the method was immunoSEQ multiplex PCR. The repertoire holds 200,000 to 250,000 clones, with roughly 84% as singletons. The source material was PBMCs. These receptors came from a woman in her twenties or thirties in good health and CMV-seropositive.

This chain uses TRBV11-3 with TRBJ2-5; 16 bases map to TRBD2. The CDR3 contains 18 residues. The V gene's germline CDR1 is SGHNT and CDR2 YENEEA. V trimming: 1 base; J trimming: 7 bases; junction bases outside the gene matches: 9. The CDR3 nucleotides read TGTGCCAGCAGCTTAGGCGGGACTAGCGGGAGGGCCAAGACGACCCAGTACTTC. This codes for CASSLGGTSGRAKTTQYF.

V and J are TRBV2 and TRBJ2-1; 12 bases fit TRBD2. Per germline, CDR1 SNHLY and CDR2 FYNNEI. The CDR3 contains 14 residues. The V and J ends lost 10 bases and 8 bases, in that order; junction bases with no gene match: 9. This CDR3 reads CATLRLAGGYEQFF. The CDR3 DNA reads TGTGCCACCCTGAGGCTAGCGGGAGGGTATGAGCAGTTCTTC.

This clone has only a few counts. The CDR3 protein is CASSLKTITPYGYTF. Here the CDR3 DNA reads TGTGCCAGCAGCTTAAAGACCATCACGCCTTATGGCTACACCTTC. The chain joins TRBV7-8 to TRBJ1-2; D remains unclear. The V gene's germline CDR1 is SGHVS and CDR2 FQNEAQ. The CDR3 extends over 15 amino acids. V was trimmed by 2 bases and J by 5 bases, leaving 15 bases between them.

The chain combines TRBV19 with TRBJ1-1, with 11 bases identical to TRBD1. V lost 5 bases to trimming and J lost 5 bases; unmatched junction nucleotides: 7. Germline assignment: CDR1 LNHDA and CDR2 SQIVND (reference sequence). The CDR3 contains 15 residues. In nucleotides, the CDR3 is TGTGCCAGTAGTCGGACAGGGGGCGCAGGAACTGAAGCTTTCTTT. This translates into CASSRTGGAGTEAFF.

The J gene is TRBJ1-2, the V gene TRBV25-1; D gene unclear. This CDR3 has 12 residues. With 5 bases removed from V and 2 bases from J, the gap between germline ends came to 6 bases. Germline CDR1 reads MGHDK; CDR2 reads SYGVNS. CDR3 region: CASSSENYGYTF. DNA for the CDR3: TGTGCCAGCAGTTCAGAGAACTATGGCTACACCTTC.

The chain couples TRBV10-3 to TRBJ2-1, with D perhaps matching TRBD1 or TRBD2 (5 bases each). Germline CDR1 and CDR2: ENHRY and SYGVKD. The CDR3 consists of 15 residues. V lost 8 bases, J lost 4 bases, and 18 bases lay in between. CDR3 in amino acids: CAIGATGTIYNEQFF. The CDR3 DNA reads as TGTGCCATCGGCGCAACCGGGACCATATACAATGAGCAGTTCTTC.

The CDR3 DNA follows: TGCGCCAGCAGCCAAGATACCGGGACAGTCGGTCTAACCTACGAGCAGTACTTC. Amino acid sequence: CASSQDTGTVGLTYEQYF. The chain employs TRBV4-1 and TRBJ2-7; 7 bases match TRBD1. Trimming took 0 bases from V and 2 from J; bases not matched to a gene: 13. CDR1 and CDR2 from the germline V gene are MGHRA and YSYEKL. The CDR3 contains 18 residues.

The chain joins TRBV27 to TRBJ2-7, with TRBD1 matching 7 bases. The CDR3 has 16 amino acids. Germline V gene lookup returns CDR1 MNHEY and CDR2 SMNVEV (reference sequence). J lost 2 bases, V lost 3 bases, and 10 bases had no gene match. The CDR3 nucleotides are TGTGCCAGCAGTTTCCAGCCCGGGACAGCCCCCTACGAGCAGTACTTC. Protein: CASSFQPGTAPYEQYF.

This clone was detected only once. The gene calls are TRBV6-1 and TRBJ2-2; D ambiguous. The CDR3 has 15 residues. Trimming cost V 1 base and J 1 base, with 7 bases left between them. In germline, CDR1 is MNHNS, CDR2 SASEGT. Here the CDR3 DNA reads TGTGCCAGCAGTGAAGTTTATGGGAACACCGGGGAGCTGTTTTTT. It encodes CASSEVYGNTGELFF.

The CDR3, as DNA: TGCAGCGTTGACATTATTAATGTCCTATCCTTGGGCTACACCTTC. Protein sequence: CSVDIINVLSLGYTF. The rearrangement uses TRBV29-1 and TRBJ1-2, with D uncertain. Germline V lookup: CDR1 SQVTM, CDR2 ANQGSEA. The CDR3 consists of 15 residues. The V end lost 3 bases, the J end lost 8 bases, and 22 bases lay between the germline ends.

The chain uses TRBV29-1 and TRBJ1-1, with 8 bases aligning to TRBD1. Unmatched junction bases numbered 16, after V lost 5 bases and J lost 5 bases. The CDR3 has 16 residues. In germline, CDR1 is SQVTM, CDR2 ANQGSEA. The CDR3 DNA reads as TGCAGCGTTATTTTACAGGGGGGCGGTACGGGTACTGAAGCTTTCTTT. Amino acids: CSVILQGGGTGTEAFF.

CDR3 region: CASSPKGGYEGDNEQYF. The CDR3 nucleotides are TGTGCCAGCAGCCCCAAGGGGGGGTATGAAGGGGATAACGAGCAGTACTTC. The V call is TRBV5-4, the J call TRBJ2-7; possibly TRBD2 for D (7 bases). The CDR3 covers 17 residues. The germline V and J ends were trimmed by 4 bases and 5 bases, with 25 bases remaining between them. Germline assignment: CDR1 SGHNT and CDR2 YYREEE (reference sequence).

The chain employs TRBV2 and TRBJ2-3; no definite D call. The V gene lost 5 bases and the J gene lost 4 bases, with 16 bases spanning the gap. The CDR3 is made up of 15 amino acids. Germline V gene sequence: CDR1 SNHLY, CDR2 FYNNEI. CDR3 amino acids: CASSNTYRPADTQYF. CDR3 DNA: TGTGCCAGCAGTAACACCTACCGCCCAGCAGATACGCAGTATTTT.

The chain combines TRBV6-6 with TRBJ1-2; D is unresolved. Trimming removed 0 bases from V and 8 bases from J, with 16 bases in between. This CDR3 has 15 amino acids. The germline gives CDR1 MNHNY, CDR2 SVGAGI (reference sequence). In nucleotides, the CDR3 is TGTGCCAGCAGTTACTCGAAGGTCGGACTAGGGGGCTACACCTTC. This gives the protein CASSYSKVGLGGYTF.

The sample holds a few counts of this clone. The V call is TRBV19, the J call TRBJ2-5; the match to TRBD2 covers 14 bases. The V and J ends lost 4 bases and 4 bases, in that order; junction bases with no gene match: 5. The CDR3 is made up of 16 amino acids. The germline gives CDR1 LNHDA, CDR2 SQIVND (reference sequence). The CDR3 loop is CASSTGLAGGGETQYF. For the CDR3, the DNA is TGTGCCAGTAGTACCGGACTAGCGGGAGGAGGAGAGACCCAGTACTTC. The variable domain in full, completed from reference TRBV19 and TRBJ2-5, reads DGGITQSPKYLFRKEGQNVTLSCEQNLNHDAMYWYRQDPGQGLRLIYYSQIVNDFQKGDIAEGYSVSREKKESFPLTVTSAQKNPTAFYLCASSTGLAGGGETQYFGPGTRLLVL.

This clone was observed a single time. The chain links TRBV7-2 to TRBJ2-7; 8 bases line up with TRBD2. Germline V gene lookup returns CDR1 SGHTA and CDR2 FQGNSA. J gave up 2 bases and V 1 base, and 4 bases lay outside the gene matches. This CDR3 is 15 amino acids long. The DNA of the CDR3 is TGTGCCAGCAGCTTAGAACTAGCGGCTCCCTACGAGCAGTACTTC. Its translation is CASSLELAAPYEQYF.

The CDR3: CAWSVLSSTEAFF. The CDR3, as DNA: TGTGCCTGGAGTGTTTTGAGCTCCACTGAAGCTTTCTTT. This sequence joins TRBV30 and TRBJ1-1, with D uncertain. CDR3 size: 13 residues. V lost 0 bases and J lost 4, with 9 bases in between. Per the germline V gene, CDR1 is GTSNPN and CDR2 is SVGIG (reference sequence).

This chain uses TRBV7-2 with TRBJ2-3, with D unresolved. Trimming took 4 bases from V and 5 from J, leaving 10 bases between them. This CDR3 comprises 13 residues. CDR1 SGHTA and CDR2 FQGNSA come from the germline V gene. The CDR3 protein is CASSSSPGDTQYF. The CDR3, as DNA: TGTGCCAGCAGCTCCTCCCCGGGAGATACGCAGTATTTT.

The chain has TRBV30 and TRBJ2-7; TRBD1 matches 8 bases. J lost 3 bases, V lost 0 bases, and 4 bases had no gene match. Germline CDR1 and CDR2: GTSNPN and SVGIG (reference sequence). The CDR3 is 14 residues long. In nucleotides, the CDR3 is TGTGCCTGGAGTGTTTCACAGGGGGGCTACGAGCAGTACTTC. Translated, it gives CAWSVSQGGYEQYF.

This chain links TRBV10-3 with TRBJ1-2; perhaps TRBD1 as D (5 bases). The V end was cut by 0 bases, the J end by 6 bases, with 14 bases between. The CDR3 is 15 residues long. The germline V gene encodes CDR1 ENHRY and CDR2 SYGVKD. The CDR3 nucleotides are TGTGCCATCAGTGAGTCGGGACGGGACGCACATGGCTACACCTTC. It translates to CAISESGRDAHGYTF.

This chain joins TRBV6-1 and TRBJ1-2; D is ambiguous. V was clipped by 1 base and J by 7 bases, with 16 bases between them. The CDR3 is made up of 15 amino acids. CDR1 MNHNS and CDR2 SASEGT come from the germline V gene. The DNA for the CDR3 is TGTGCCAGCAGTGAAGGGCCAGATACCATTTCTGGCTACACCTTC. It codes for CASSEGPDTISGYTF.

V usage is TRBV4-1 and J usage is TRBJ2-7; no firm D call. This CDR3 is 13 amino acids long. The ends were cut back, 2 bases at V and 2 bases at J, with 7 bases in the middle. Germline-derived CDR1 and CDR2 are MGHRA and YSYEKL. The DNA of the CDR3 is TGCGCCAGCAGCCAACTAAGGGCCTACGAGCAGTACTTC. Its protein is CASSQLRAYEQYF.

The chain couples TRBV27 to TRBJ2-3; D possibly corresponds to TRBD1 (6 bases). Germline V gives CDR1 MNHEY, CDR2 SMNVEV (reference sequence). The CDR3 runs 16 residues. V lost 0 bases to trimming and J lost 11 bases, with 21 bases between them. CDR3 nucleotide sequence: TGTGCCAGCAGTTTATCAGGGGGAGCACTAAATGCGGGGCAGTATTTT. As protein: CASSLSGGALNAGQYF.

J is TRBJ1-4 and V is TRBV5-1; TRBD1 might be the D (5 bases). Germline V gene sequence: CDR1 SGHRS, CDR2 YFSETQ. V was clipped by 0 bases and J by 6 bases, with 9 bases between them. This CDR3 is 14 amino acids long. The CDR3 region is CASSLDQGYEKLFF. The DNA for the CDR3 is TGCGCCAGCAGCTTGGACCAGGGCTATGAAAAACTGTTTTTT. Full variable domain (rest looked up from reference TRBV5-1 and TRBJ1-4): KAGVTQTPRYLIKTRGQQVTLSCSPISGHRSVSWYQQTPGQGLQFLFEYFSETQRNKGNFPGRFSGRQFSNSRSEMNVSTLELGDSALYLCASSLDQGYEKLFFGSGTQLSVL.

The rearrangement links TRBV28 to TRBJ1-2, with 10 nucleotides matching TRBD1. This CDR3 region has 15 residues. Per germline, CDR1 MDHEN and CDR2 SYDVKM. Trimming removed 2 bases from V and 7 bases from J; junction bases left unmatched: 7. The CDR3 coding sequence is TGTGCCAGCAGTTTAAACGACAGGGGGCTCCGTGGCTACACCTTC. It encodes CASSLNDRGLRGYTF.

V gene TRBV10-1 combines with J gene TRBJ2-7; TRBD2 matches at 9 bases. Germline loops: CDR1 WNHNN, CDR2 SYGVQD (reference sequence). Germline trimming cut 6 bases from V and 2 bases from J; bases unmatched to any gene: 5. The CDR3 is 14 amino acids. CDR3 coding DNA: TGCGCCAGCAGGGTTAGCGGGAGAGCCTACGAGCAGTACTTC. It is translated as CASRVSGRAYEQYF.

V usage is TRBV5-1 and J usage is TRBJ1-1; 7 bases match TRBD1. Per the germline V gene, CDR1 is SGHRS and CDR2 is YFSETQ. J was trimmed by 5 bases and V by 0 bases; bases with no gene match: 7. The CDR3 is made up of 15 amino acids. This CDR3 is CASSLDPQGNTEAFF. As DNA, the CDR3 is TGCGCCAGCAGCTTGGACCCACAGGGGAATACTGAAGCTTTCTTT.